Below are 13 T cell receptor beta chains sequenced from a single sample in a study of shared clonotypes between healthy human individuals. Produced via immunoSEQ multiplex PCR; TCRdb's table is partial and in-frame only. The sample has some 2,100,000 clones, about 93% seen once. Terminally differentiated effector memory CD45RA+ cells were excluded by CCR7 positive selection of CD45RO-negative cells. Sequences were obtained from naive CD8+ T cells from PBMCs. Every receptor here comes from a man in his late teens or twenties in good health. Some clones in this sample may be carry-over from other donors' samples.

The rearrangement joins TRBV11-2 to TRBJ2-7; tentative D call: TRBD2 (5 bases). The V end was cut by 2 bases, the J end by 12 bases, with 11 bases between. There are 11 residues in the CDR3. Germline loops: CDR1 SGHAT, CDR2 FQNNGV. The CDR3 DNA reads TGTGCCAGCAGCTTACTGGGAGTAGGGTACTTC. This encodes CASSLLGVGYF.

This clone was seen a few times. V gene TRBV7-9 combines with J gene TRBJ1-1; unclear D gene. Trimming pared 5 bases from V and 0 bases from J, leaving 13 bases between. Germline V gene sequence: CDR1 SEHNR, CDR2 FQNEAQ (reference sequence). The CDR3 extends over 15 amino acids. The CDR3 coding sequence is TGTGCCAGCAGCCTAGGGTTCGACGTGAACACTGAAGCTTTCTTT. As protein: CASSLGFDVNTEAFF.

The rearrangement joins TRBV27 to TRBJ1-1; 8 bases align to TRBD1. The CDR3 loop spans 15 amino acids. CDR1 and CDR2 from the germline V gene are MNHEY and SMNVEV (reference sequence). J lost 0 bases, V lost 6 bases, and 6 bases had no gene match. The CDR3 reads CASRPPDRVNTEAFF. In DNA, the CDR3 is TGTGCCAGCAGACCCCCGGACAGGGTGAACACTGAAGCTTTCTTT.

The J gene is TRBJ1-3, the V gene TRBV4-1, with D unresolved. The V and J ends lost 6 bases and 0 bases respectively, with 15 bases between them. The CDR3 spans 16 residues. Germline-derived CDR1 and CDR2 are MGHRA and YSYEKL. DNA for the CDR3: TGCGCCAGCAGTCACAAAGAGTCACACTCTGGAAACACCATATATTTT. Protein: CASSHKESHSGNTIYF.

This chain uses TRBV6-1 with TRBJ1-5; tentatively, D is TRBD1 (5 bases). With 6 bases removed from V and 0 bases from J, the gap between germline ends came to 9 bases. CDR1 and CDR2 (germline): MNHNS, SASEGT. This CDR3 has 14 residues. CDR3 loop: CASRRQNSNQPQHF. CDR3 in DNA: TGTGCCAGCAGGAGACAGAATAGCAATCAGCCCCAGCATTTT.

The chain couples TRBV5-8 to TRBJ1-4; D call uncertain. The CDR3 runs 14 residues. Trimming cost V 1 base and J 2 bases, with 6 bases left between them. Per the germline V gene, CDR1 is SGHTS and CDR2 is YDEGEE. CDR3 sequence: CASSLLGTNEKLFF. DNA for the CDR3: TGTGCCAGCAGCTTGCTGGGGACTAATGAAAAACTGTTTTTT.

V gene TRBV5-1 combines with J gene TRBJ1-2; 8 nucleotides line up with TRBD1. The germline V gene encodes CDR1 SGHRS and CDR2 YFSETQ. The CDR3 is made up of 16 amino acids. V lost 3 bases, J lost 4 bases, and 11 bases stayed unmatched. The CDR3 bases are TGCGCCAGCAGCTCCGGATTACAGGGGGAGGGCTATGGCTACACCTTC. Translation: CASSSGLQGEGYGYTF.

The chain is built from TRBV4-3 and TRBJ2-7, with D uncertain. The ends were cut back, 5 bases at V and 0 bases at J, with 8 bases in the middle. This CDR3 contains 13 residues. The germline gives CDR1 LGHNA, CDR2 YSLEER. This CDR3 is CASSYLGSYEQYF. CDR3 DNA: TGCGCCAGCAGCTATTTAGGCTCCTACGAGCAGTACTTC.

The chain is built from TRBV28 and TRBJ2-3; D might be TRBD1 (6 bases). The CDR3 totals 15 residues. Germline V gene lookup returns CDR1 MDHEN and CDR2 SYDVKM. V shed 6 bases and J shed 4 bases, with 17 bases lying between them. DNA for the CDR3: TGTGCCAGCAGCCAGCAGGGGTCTGGAGCAGATACGCAGTATTTT. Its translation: CASSQQGSGADTQYF.

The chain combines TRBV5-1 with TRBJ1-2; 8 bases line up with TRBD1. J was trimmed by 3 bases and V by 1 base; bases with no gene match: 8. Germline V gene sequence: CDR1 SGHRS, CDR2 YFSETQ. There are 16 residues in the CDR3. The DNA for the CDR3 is TGCGCCAGCAGCTTGTCCCATTCGGACAGGGACTATGGCTACACCTTC. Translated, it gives CASSLSHSDRDYGYTF.

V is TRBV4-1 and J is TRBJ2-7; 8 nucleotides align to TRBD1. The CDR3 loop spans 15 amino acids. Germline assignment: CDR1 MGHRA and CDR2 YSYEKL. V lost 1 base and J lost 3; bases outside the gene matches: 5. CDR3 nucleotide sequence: TGCGCCAGCAGCCAAGCCGACAGGGGCGGCTACGAGCAGTACTTC. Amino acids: CASSQADRGGYEQYF.

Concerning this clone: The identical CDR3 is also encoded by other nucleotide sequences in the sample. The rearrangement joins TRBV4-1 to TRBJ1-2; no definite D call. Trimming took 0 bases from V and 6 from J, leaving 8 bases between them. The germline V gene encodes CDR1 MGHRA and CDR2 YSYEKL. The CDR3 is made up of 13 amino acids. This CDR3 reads CASSQDRRDGYTF. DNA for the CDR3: TGCGCCAGCAGCCAAGACAGACGGGATGGCTACACCTTC.

The CDR3 DNA sequence: TGTGCCAGCAGTGGGGACAGGGGACTGACCGGGGAGCTGTTTTTT. The encoded protein is CASSGDRGLTGELFF. The chain carries TRBV27 and TRBJ2-2; 10 nucleotides line up with TRBD1. The CDR3 covers 15 residues. The germline CDR1 and CDR2 sequences are MNHEY and SMNVEV (reference sequence). Losses at the gene ends were 5 bases for V and 5 bases for J; bases not matched to a gene: 5.